The 15 T cell receptor beta chains reported below all come from one sample, sequenced in a study of blood T cell repertoires in COVID-19. Repertoires were generated with immunoSEQ multiplex PCR, while TCRdb's copy carries only in-frame clones and drops some. The sample includes 25,000 to 35,000 clones, 75% to 85% of them seen just once. The sequencing sample was made of peripheral blood. The receptors were sampled from a man older than 75 with active COVID-19.

The chain uses TRBV9 and TRBJ1-6; TRBD1 aligns across 7 bases. V lost 0 bases, J lost 7 bases, and 4 bases stayed unmatched. The CDR3 length is 15 residues. Per germline, CDR1 SGDLS and CDR2 YYNGEE. CDR3 protein: CASSVGQGRNSPLHF. The CDR3 bases are TGTGCCAGCAGCGTAGGACAGGGAAGAAATTCACCCCTCCACTTT.

This sequence joins TRBV29-1 and TRBJ2-7; 9 nucleotides align to TRBD2. The V and J ends lost 7 bases and 6 bases, in that order; junction bases with no gene match: 10. The CDR3 runs 13 residues. Germline values: CDR1 SQVTM, CDR2 ANQGSEA. CDR3 coding DNA: TGCAGCGCCAAGGCTAGCGGGGATGCCGAGCAGTACTTC. Translation gives CSAKASGDAEQYF.

CDR3 amino acids: CASSPRTRSNNQPQHF. The CDR3 DNA is TGTGCCAGCAGTCCCCGGACTCGGTCTAACAATCAGCCCCAGCATTTT. V and J are TRBV6-6 and TRBJ1-5; D remains unclear. Germline loops: CDR1 MNHNY, CDR2 SVGAGI (reference sequence). With 5 bases removed from V and 3 bases from J, the gap between germline ends came to 17 bases. The CDR3 extends over 16 amino acids.

The V gene is TRBV6-1, the J gene TRBJ2-5; D gene ambiguous. This CDR3 comprises 13 residues. From germline, CDR1 is MNHNS and CDR2 SASEGT. Trimming took 2 bases from V and 3 from J, leaving 7 bases between them. The CDR3 reads CASSEYREETQYF. The CDR3 nucleotides are TGTGCCAGCAGTGAATACAGAGAAGAGACCCAGTACTTC.

The V gene is TRBV6-2 or TRBV6-3, the J gene TRBJ1-5; maybe TRBD1 (5 bases). The V gene's germline CDR1 is MNHEY and CDR2 SVGEGT. V was cut by 5 bases and J by 9 bases, with 26 bases left in between. The CDR3 contains 17 residues. Written as DNA, the CDR3 is TGTGCCAGCAGTACTCTACAGGACGCACTCCTAAAAGCGCCCCAGCATTTT. It is translated as CASSTLQDALLKAPQHF.

By sample share, this clone is medium-sized. CDR3 sequence reads: CASSSGVGSNQPQHF. For the CDR3, the DNA is TGTGCCAGCTCCTCGGGGGTTGGGTCGAATCAGCCCCAGCATTTT. This chain uses TRBV6-6 with TRBJ1-5; a weak D match, TRBD1 (5 bases). The CDR3 covers 15 residues. V gave up 8 bases and J gave up 4 bases, with 18 bases separating them. Germline assignment: CDR1 MNHNY and CDR2 SVGAGI (reference sequence).

V usage is TRBV24-1 and J usage is TRBJ2-3, with 7 bases matching TRBD1. Germline V gene lookup returns CDR1 KGHDR and CDR2 SFDVKD. V was clipped by 2 bases and J by 5 bases; unmatched bases: 12. The CDR3 has 17 residues. The CDR3, as DNA: TGTGCCACCAGTGATTCCGGGACAGCAATACATCAAGATACGCAGTATTTT. Protein sequence: CATSDSGTAIHQDTQYF.

This clone has just a few counts. In nucleotides, the CDR3 is TGCGCCAGCAGCCAAGATCTAAAGGACACCTCGGTAACAAGCGAGCAGTACTTC. It specifies CASSQDLKDTSVTSEQYF. The chain combines TRBV4-1 with TRBJ2-7, with a tentative D call TRBD1 (5 bases). The length of the CDR3 is 18 residues. Trimming shortened V by 0 bases and J by 6 bases, and 24 bases separated the two germline ends. The germline gives CDR1 MGHRA, CDR2 YSYEKL.

The rearrangement joins TRBV5-4 to TRBJ2-1, with D tentatively TRBD2 (5 bases). This CDR3 is built from 18 residues. The V end lost 4 bases, the J end lost 0 bases, and 20 bases lay between the germline ends. Germline V CDR1 and CDR2: SGHNT, YYREEE (reference sequence). The CDR3 spells CASSLPRGGLSSYNEQFF. As DNA, the CDR3 is TGTGCCAGCAGCCTTCCACGGGGTGGGCTCAGCTCCTACAATGAGCAGTTCTTC. Combining the CDR3 with reference TRBV5-4 and TRBJ2-1 gives the whole variable domain ETGVTQSPTHLIKTRGQQVTLRCSSQSGHNTVSWYQQALGQGPQFIFQYYREEENGRGNFPPRFSGLQFPNYSSELNVNALELDDSALYLCASSLPRGGLSSYNEQFFGPGTRLTVL.

This chain links TRBV5-4 with TRBJ2-3; 7 bases are a match to TRBD2. The CDR3 contains 14 residues. J lost 7 bases, V lost 0 bases, and 5 bases had no gene match. In germline, CDR1 is SGHNT, CDR2 YYREEE (reference sequence). The CDR3 DNA sequence: TGTGCCAGCAGCTTGGGTCGGGGAGGGAATACGCAGTATTTT. Protein product: CASSLGRGGNTQYF.

The rearrangement uses TRBV11-2 and TRBJ1-2, with 9 positions matching TRBD1. The CDR3 runs 15 residues. CDR1 is SGHAT, CDR2 FQNNGV, per germline. J was trimmed by 5 bases and V by 8 bases; bases with no gene match: 12. The CDR3 loop reads CASRIDGTGQYGYTF. The CDR3 DNA reads TGTGCCAGCCGGATCGACGGGACAGGGCAGTATGGCTACACCTTC.

The rearrangement uses TRBV27 and TRBJ2-1; 10 bases line up with TRBD2. CDR3 length: 16 amino acids. Germline CDR1 is MNHEY and CDR2 is SMNVEV (reference sequence). The junction had 6 bases not matched to a gene; V was cut back by 3 bases and J by 4 bases. The CDR3, as DNA: TGTGCCAGCAGTTTTATGGGAGCGGGGGGGTACAATGAGCAGTTCTTC. Its protein product is CASSFMGAGGYNEQFF.

The chain's CDR3 is CASSLAGDSYEQYF. The CDR3 DNA reads TGTGCCAGCAGCTTAGCCGGGGACTCCTACGAGCAGTACTTC. This rearrangement joins TRBV7-9 to TRBJ2-7; D might be TRBD2 (5 bases). CDR3 length equals 14 residues. Germline CDR1 reads SEHNR; CDR2 reads FQNEAQ (reference sequence). V lost 0 bases to trimming and J lost 0 bases, with 6 bases between them. The variable domain in full, with the rest retrieved from reference TRBV7-9 and TRBJ2-7, is DTGVSQNPRHKITKRGQNVTFRCDPISEHNRLYWYRQTLGQGPEFLTYFQNEAQLEKSRLLSDRFSAERPKGSFSTLEIQRTEQGDSAMYLCASSLAGDSYEQYFGPGTRLTVT.

This chain links TRBV7-9 with TRBJ2-3; 13 nucleotides align to TRBD2. The ends lost 5 bases at V and 5 bases at J; junction bases unmatched: 7. Germline V gene data show CDR1 as SEHNR and CDR2 as FQNEAQ (reference sequence). The CDR3 covers 16 residues. CDR3 nucleotide sequence: TGTGCCAGCAGCCCACTAGCGGGGGGGCCAGAAGATACGCAGTATTTT. Its protein product is CASSPLAGGPEDTQYF.

This clone was found once. The chain recombines TRBV19 with TRBJ1-2; D not resolved. CDR1 is LNHDA, CDR2 SQIVND, per germline (reference sequence). Trimming took 7 bases from V and 3 from J, leaving 18 bases between them. This CDR3 is 15 amino acids long. CDR3 in amino acids: CASTLRRERYYGYTF. CDR3 sequence (DNA): TGTGCCAGTACCCTGAGGAGGGAGCGGTACTATGGCTACACCTTC.